These 16 T cell receptor beta chains originate from one sample sequenced in a study of cytomegalovirus exposure and HLA in healthy donors. The study ran its PCR with 60 Vbeta and 13 Jbeta primers. Clones were sequenced by immunoSEQ multiplex PCR, and TCRdb holds only the in-frame ones, with some missing. The repertoire includes 110,000 or so clones, around 74% of them detected once, and 1.3% sits in the top ten. The sequenced material came from PBMCs. The receptors originated from a man in his forties or fifties in good health and CMV-seronegative.

V usage is TRBV29-1 and J usage is TRBJ2-5; TRBD1 might be the D (6 bases). Germline loops: CDR1 SQVTM, CDR2 ANQGSEA. The CDR3 extends over 12 amino acids. Trimming removed 2 bases at V and 5 bases at J, with 9 bases between. The CDR3 reads CSVEWGRETQYF. CDR3 sequence (DNA): TGCAGCGTTGAATGGGGGCGGGAGACCCAGTACTTC.

The chain recombines TRBV11-2 with TRBJ2-7; 7 bases match TRBD1. V lost 4 bases to trimming and J lost 5 bases; unmatched junction nucleotides: 14. The CDR3 consists of 16 residues. Germline CDR1 and CDR2: SGHAT and FQNNGV. In nucleotides, the CDR3 is TGTGCCAGCAGCTCCTTAAGGGACAGACGGCTCCACGAGCAGTACTTC. Protein sequence: CASSSLRDRRLHEQYF.

This clone appeared once. This chain uses TRBV6-5 with TRBJ1-4, with TRBD1 identical over 8 bases. Germline V CDR1 and CDR2: MNHEY, SVGAGI. The V and J ends lost 6 bases and 8 bases, in that order; junction bases with no gene match: 5. The CDR3 contains 13 residues. The chain's CDR3 is CASRDRVAEKLFF. Written as DNA, the CDR3 is TGTGCCAGCAGGGACAGGGTAGCCGAAAAACTGTTTTTT.

The chain has TRBV7-8 and TRBJ1-5; the match to TRBD1 covers 9 bases. The CDR3 sequence is 16 residues long. V shed 2 bases, J shed 4 bases, and the junction held 6 bases outside the gene matches. Germline V CDR1 and CDR2: SGHVS, FQNEAQ. CDR3 amino acids: CASSLLRDRANQPQHF. Here the CDR3 DNA reads TGTGCCAGCAGCTTACTTAGGGACAGGGCTAATCAGCCCCAGCATTTT.

The rearrangement uses TRBV6-6 and TRBJ2-4; 8 bases are a match to TRBD1. J lost 4 bases, V lost 5 bases, and 10 bases had no gene match. CDR1 MNHNY and CDR2 SVGAGI come from the germline V gene (reference sequence). There are 16 residues in the CDR3. CDR3 sequence: CASSPRGLNQKNIQYF. The CDR3, as DNA: TGTGCCAGCAGTCCCAGGGGGCTGAACCAGAAAAACATTCAGTACTTC.

The gene calls are TRBV30 and TRBJ2-4; 8 bases are a match to TRBD2. Germline assignment: CDR1 GTSNPN and CDR2 SVGIG (reference sequence). Trimming removed 2 bases from V and 0 bases from J; junction bases left unmatched: 9. CDR3 size: 17 residues. For the CDR3, the DNA is TGTGCCTGGAGTAGGAGACTAGCGCGGCTAGCCAAAAACATTCAGTACTTC. Its translation: CAWSRRLARLAKNIQYF.

The gene calls are TRBV6-5 and TRBJ2-7; 10 bases line up with TRBD2. Germline values: CDR1 MNHEY, CDR2 SVGAGI. CDR3 size: 14 residues. The V gene end was trimmed by 5 bases and the J gene end by 6 bases; junction bases not matched to a gene: 7. CDR3 sequence: CASSPLAGAVEQYF. CDR3 sequence (DNA): TGTGCCAGCAGTCCCCTAGCGGGAGCGGTCGAGCAGTACTTC.

The chain has TRBV13 and TRBJ1-3; D perhaps matches TRBD1 (5 bases). V lost 3 bases and J lost 0, with 12 bases in between. Germline CDR1 is PRHDT and CDR2 is FYEKMQ (reference sequence). This CDR3 has 16 amino acids. Here the CDR3 reads CASSLTVQSSGNTIYF. CDR3 sequence (DNA): TGTGCCAGCAGCTTGACAGTTCAGAGCTCTGGAAACACCATATATTTT. The variable domain in full, with the rest retrieved from reference TRBV13 and TRBJ1-3, is AAGVIQSPRHLIKEKRETATLKCYPIPRHDTVYWYQQGPGQDPQFLISFYEKMQSDKGSIPDRFSAQQFSDYHSELNMSSLELGDSALYFCASSLTVQSSGNTIYFGEGSWLTVV.

The count of this clone is one. The V gene is TRBV27, the J gene TRBJ2-6, with 7 bases aligning to TRBD2. The junction had 5 bases not matched to a gene; V was cut back by 0 bases and J by 0 bases. Germline V gene sequence: CDR1 MNHEY, CDR2 SMNVEV (reference sequence). This CDR3 has 18 amino acids. CDR3: CASSLSGRAFSGANVLTF. The CDR3 DNA is TGTGCCAGCAGTTTATCAGGGAGGGCCTTCTCTGGGGCCAACGTCCTGACTTTC.

The rearrangement links TRBV28 to TRBJ2-5; a weak D match, TRBD2 (5 bases). Trimming removed 4 bases at V and 2 bases at J, with 5 bases between. The CDR3 sequence is 12 residues long. Germline lookup yields CDR1 MDHEN and CDR2 SYDVKM. The CDR3: CASSSGQETQYF. The CDR3 DNA sequence: TGTGCCAGCAGTTCGGGACAAGAGACCCAGTACTTC.

On this clone itself: The sample carries other DNA sequences with the same CDR3. The chain joins TRBV7-9 to TRBJ1-2; D perhaps matches TRBD1 (5 bases). V lost 1 base and J lost 8, with 11 bases in between. Germline V gene lookup returns CDR1 SEHNR and CDR2 FQNEAQ (reference sequence). CDR3 length equals 13 residues. DNA for the CDR3: TGTGCCAGCAGCTTAGTAGGAGGGGACGGCTACACCTTC. Translation: CASSLVGGDGYTF.

This clone appeared a few times. The J gene is TRBJ2-5, the V gene TRBV25-1; 10 nucleotides match TRBD2. The CDR3 sequence is 13 residues long. Germline trimming cut 10 bases from V and 2 bases from J; bases unmatched to any gene: 4. CDR1 is MGHDK, CDR2 SYGVNS, per germline. DNA of the CDR3: TGTGCCACCCATAGCGGGGGGCAAGAGACCCAGTACTTC. Amino acid sequence: CATHSGGQETQYF.

This chain uses TRBV7-9 with TRBJ1-2; maybe TRBD1 (5 bases). CDR1 is SEHNR, CDR2 FQNEAQ, per germline (reference sequence). Deletions cut 6 bases from V and 6 bases from J, with 11 bases between. The CDR3 has 12 amino acids. The CDR3 DNA sequence: TGTGCCAGCAGTCGATCGACAGATGGCTACACCTTC. This sequence encodes CASSRSTDGYTF.

V gene TRBV7-9 combines with J gene TRBJ2-1; 9 nucleotides align to TRBD2. Germline CDR1 SEHNR, CDR2 FQNEAQ (reference sequence). The trim removed 1 base at V and 5 bases at J, leaving 0 bases unmatched. The CDR3 extends over 14 amino acids. CDR3 region: CASSLVAGDNEQFF. The CDR3 DNA reads as TGTGCCAGCAGCTTAGTAGCGGGGGACAATGAGCAGTTCTTC.

This rearrangement joins TRBV4-1 to TRBJ1-2; D ambiguous. This CDR3 region has 13 residues. V was clipped by 4 bases and J by 2 bases, with 8 bases between them. The germline gives CDR1 MGHRA, CDR2 YSYEKL. The CDR3 reads CASSLRANYGYTF. As DNA, the CDR3 is TGCGCCAGCAGCCTGAGAGCGAACTATGGCTACACCTTC.

This rearrangement joins TRBV10-1 to TRBJ2-1; 8 bases align to TRBD2. The CDR3 is 16 residues long. The V gene end was trimmed by 4 bases and the J gene end by 7 bases; junction bases not matched to a gene: 12. Germline CDR1 reads WNHNN; CDR2 reads SYGVQD (reference sequence). In nucleotides, the CDR3 is TGCGCCAGCAGTGGGGCCTTAGCGGGGTCTGGAAATGAGCAGTTCTTC. Encoded protein: CASSGALAGSGNEQFF.